This passage covers 26 T cell receptor beta chains from one sample sequenced in a study of blood T cell repertoires in COVID-19. Method: immunoSEQ multiplex PCR; TCRdb's copy keeps in-frame clones and lacks some. The sample includes more than 150,000 clones, less than 90% of them seen just once. The sequenced material came from PBMCs or T cells enriched from blood (not recorded which). All receptors derive from a woman aged 45-59 years who had recovered from COVID-19.

The chain couples TRBV19 to TRBJ1-2, with D unclear. This CDR3 is 11 amino acids long. CDR1 LNHDA and CDR2 SQIVND come from the germline V gene (reference sequence). V lost 7 bases and J lost 2, with 5 bases in between. CDR3 nucleotide sequence: TGTGCCAGTATCGGGAACTATGGCTACACCTTC. Its translation is CASIGNYGYTF.

This CDR3 is CASSQFGSSVGEQFF. CDR3 sequence (DNA): TGCGCCAGCAGCCAATTTGGCTCTAGCGTAGGCGAGCAGTTCTTC. The V call is TRBV5-1, the J call TRBJ2-1; a weak D match, TRBD2 (6 bases). V was shortened by 4 bases and J by 10 bases, with 21 bases between the two germline ends. Germline CDR1 is SGHRS and CDR2 is YFSETQ. The CDR3 length is 15 residues.

The chain recombines TRBV5-1 with TRBJ2-7; 12 positions match TRBD1. After removal of 4 bases from V and 2 bases from J, the junction contained 4 bases not matched to a gene. The CDR3 loop spans 15 amino acids. Per the germline V gene, CDR1 is SGHRS and CDR2 is YFSETQ. The CDR3 sequence: CASSIGTGGTYEQYF. For the CDR3, the DNA is TGCGCCAGCAGCATCGGGACAGGGGGCACCTACGAGCAGTACTTC. Full variable domain (rest looked up from reference TRBV5-1 and TRBJ2-7): KAGVTQTPRYLIKTRGQQVTLSCSPISGHRSVSWYQQTPGQGLQFLFEYFSETQRNKGNFPGRFSGRQFSNSRSEMNVSTLELGDSALYLCASSIGTGGTYEQYFGPGTRLTVT.

This clone was seen only a few times. The chain employs TRBV5-5 and TRBJ1-1; a weak D match, TRBD1 (5 bases). Germline V gives CDR1 SGHKS, CDR2 YYEKEE (reference sequence). V shed 0 bases and J shed 1 base, with 10 bases lying between them. There are 15 residues in the CDR3. The CDR3: CASSLAGAGNTEAFF. CDR3 bases: TGTGCCAGCAGCTTGGCTGGGGCAGGGAACACTGAAGCTTTCTTT.

The genes are TRBV5-5 and TRBJ1-1; tentative D call: TRBD1 (5 bases). This CDR3 is 13 amino acids long. V was trimmed by 3 bases and J by 10 bases, leaving 16 bases between them. Germline-derived CDR1 and CDR2 are SGHKS and YYEKEE (reference sequence). CDR3 DNA sequence: TGTGCCAGCAGCTCAGGGTTCCTCGGGGGAGCTTTCTTT. This codes for CASSSGFLGGAFF.

The V and J genes are TRBV15 and TRBJ2-7, with 10 bases fitting TRBD1. The CDR3 loop spans 15 amino acids. Germline assignment: CDR1 LNHNV and CDR2 YYDKDF (reference sequence). Unmatched junction bases numbered 6, after V lost 2 bases and J lost 5 bases. The CDR3 loop is CATSRPGQGIDEQYF. DNA of the CDR3: TGTGCCACCAGCAGACCGGGACAGGGGATCGACGAGCAGTACTTC.

The chain combines TRBV7-2 with TRBJ2-1, with 7 positions matching TRBD1. Germline trimming cut 3 bases from V and 15 bases from J; bases unmatched to any gene: 8. CDR1 and CDR2 from the germline V gene are SGHTA and FQGNSA. CDR3 length: 12 residues. The CDR3 DNA follows: TGTGCCAGCAGCTTGAACAGGGGTGTGCGGTTCTTC. Translating it yields CASSLNRGVRFF.

CDR3 sequence: CASSRGLAGADTQYF. The CDR3, as DNA: TGTGCCAGCAGCCGTGGACTAGCGGGAGCAGATACGCAGTATTTT. The chain uses TRBV11-2 and TRBJ2-3, with TRBD2 identical over 13 bases. Germline V gives CDR1 SGHAT, CDR2 FQNNGV. This CDR3 comprises 15 residues. The V and J ends lost 5 bases and 4 bases, in that order; junction bases with no gene match: 3.

V is TRBV6-5 and J is TRBJ2-1; D gene uncertain. Germline CDR1 MNHEY, CDR2 SVGAGI. This CDR3 has 15 residues. V gave up 6 bases and J gave up 2 bases, with 14 bases separating them. The CDR3 coding sequence is TGTGCCAGCAGCAGTCAGAGAGGAGCCTACAATGAGCAGTTCTTC. It encodes CASSSQRGAYNEQFF.

The J gene is TRBJ1-2, the V gene TRBV2, with D hard to call. V was cut by 1 base and J by 4 bases, with 10 bases left in between. The germline V gene has CDR1 SNHLY and CDR2 FYNNEI. This CDR3 spans 14 amino acids. CDR3 in DNA: TGTGCCAGCAGTGAAGTGGCAGGAACCTATGGCTACACCTTC. Translation: CASSEVAGTYGYTF.

J is TRBJ1-2 and V is TRBV11-2; TRBD1 is a possible D gene (6 bases). This CDR3 contains 13 residues. The germline gives CDR1 SGHAT, CDR2 FQNNGV. V was cut by 4 bases and J by 4 bases, with 10 bases left in between. CDR3 residues: CASSSQGTYGYTF. As DNA, the CDR3 is TGTGCCAGCAGCTCGCAGGGGACCTATGGCTACACCTTC.

The genes are TRBV18 and TRBJ2-3; 7 bases agree with TRBD2. CDR1 is KGHSH, CDR2 LQKENI, per germline. The ends lost 3 bases at V and 5 bases at J; junction bases unmatched: 5. This CDR3 contains 14 residues. DNA for the CDR3: TGTGCCAGCTCACCCGGACTAGGAGAAGATACGCAGTATTTT. Amino acid sequence: CASSPGLGEDTQYF.

The rearrangement joins TRBV3-1 (or the pseudogene TRBV3-2) to TRBJ1-4; TRBD1 aligns across 8 bases. J gave up 7 bases and V 1 base, and 2 bases lay outside the gene matches. Germline loops: CDR1 LGHDT, CDR2 YNNKEL (reference sequence). The CDR3 is 14 residues long. CDR3 nucleotides: TGTGCCAGCAGCCAAGTTACAGGGGGTGAAAAACTGTTTTTT. Its protein is CASSQVTGGEKLFF.

The count of this clone is one. V is TRBV6-6 and J is TRBJ1-5; 7 positions match TRBD1. V lost 4 bases and J lost 5; bases outside the gene matches: 8. Germline V gene lookup returns CDR1 MNHNY and CDR2 SVGAGI (reference sequence). The CDR3 is 15 amino acids. The DNA of the CDR3 is TGTGCCAGCAGTTTAGGTTTAGGGGGCGATCAGCCCCAGCATTTT. Amino acid sequence: CASSLGLGGDQPQHF.

V usage is TRBV4-2 and J usage is TRBJ1-2, with a weak D call TRBD1 (6 bases). The CDR3 consists of 16 residues. Trimming shortened V by 0 bases and J by 8 bases, and 19 bases separated the two germline ends. Germline loops: CDR1 LGHNA, CDR2 YNFKEQ. CDR3 amino acids: CASSQDVGPWTDGYTF. The CDR3 DNA reads as TGTGCCAGCAGCCAAGATGTTGGGCCCTGGACAGACGGCTACACCTTC.

The V and J genes are TRBV14 and TRBJ2-3; TRBD2 is a possible D gene (5 bases). There are 15 residues in the CDR3. V lost 3 bases and J 5 bases, leaving 15 bases between the germline ends. Germline CDR1 and CDR2: SGHDN and FVKESK. The CDR3: CASSHQNLAGDTQYF. In DNA form, the CDR3 reads TGTGCCAGCAGCCATCAGAATCTGGCGGGAGATACGCAGTATTTT.

The rearrangement uses TRBV11-3 and TRBJ1-2; 9 positions agree with TRBD1. V shed 5 bases and J 6 bases; nucleotides not matched to a gene: 7. In germline, CDR1 is SGHNT, CDR2 YENEEA. This CDR3 is 14 amino acids long. CDR3 sequence: CASSPGQGRNGYTF. In DNA form, the CDR3 reads TGTGCCAGCAGCCCAGGACAGGGGAGGAATGGCTACACCTTC.

The chain links TRBV16 to TRBJ1-4; TRBD1 matches at 8 bases. Germline assignment: CDR1 KGHSY and CDR2 FQNENV. This CDR3 contains 16 residues. Trimming removed 4 bases from V and 2 bases from J; junction bases left unmatched: 6. The CDR3 DNA reads TGTGCCAGCAGCCGACAGGGGCCGGGCACTAATGAAAAACTGTTTTTT. This gives the protein CASSRQGPGTNEKLFF.

This clone was picked up a small number of times. The genes are TRBV12-3 or TRBV12-4 and TRBJ2-7; maybe TRBD2 (7 bases). This CDR3 has 11 amino acids. Trimming left V 6 bases short and J 7 bases short, with 10 bases between. In nucleotides, the CDR3 is TGTGCCAGCAGGGGGAGGGGGGAGCAGTACTTC. It encodes CASRGRGEQYF.

The chain has TRBV28 and TRBJ2-1; TRBD2 is a possible D gene (5 bases). V was shortened by 6 bases and J by 12 bases, with 18 bases between the two germline ends. CDR1 MDHEN and CDR2 SYDVKM come from the germline V gene. The CDR3 spans 13 residues. This chain's CDR3 is CASRQMTGKVQFF. The CDR3 nucleotides are TGTGCCAGCAGGCAAATGACGGGGAAAGTGCAGTTCTTC. Based on the CDR3 plus reference TRBV28 and TRBJ2-1, the full variable domain is DVKVTQSSRYLVKRTGEKVFLECVQDMDHENMFWYRQDPGLGLRLIYFSYDVKMKEKGDIPEGYSVSREKKERFSLILESASTNQTSMYLCASRQMTGKVQFFGPGTRLTVL.

V is TRBV3-1 (or the pseudogene TRBV3-2) and J is TRBJ2-3, with 7 bases lining up with TRBD1. This CDR3 region has 19 residues. Germline values: CDR1 LGHDT, CDR2 YNNKEL (reference sequence). The junction had 13 bases not matched to a gene; V was cut back by 1 base and J by 0 bases. This chain's CDR3 is CASSQVTQPGQKSTDTQYF. CDR3 DNA: TGTGCCAGCAGCCAAGTTACGCAGCCGGGACAGAAAAGCACAGATACGCAGTATTTT.

The rearrangement joins TRBV6-4 to TRBJ2-3, with D possibly TRBD2 on 5 matching bases. Germline V gene lookup returns CDR1 MRHNA and CDR2 SNTAGT. V was shortened by 4 bases and J by 3 bases, with 14 bases between the two germline ends. The CDR3 is 15 amino acids. CDR3 loop: CASSGGPLRTDTQYF. DNA for the CDR3: TGTGCCAGCAGTGGAGGGCCTTTAAGGACAGATACGCAGTATTTT.

The chain carries TRBV2 and TRBJ1-2; no reliable D call. The germline V and J ends were trimmed by 7 bases and 5 bases, with 14 bases remaining between them. CDR3 length: 13 residues. Germline V gives CDR1 SNHLY, CDR2 FYNNEI. DNA for the CDR3: TGTGCCAGCACCTTTACCCCGGTATATGGCTACACCTTC. Its translation: CASTFTPVYGYTF.

The chain has TRBV28 and TRBJ1-5; no clear D. Germline-derived CDR1 and CDR2 are MDHEN and SYDVKM. The CDR3 spans 13 residues. V was cut by 6 bases and J by 6 bases, with 12 bases left in between. This CDR3 is CASRTTRSQPQHF. For the CDR3, the DNA is TGTGCCAGCAGGACAACACGAAGTCAGCCCCAGCATTTT.

The rearrangement joins TRBV20-1 to TRBJ2-1, with D maybe TRBD2 (6 bases). The CDR3 runs 14 residues. Germline-derived CDR1 and CDR2 are DFQATT and SNEGSKA (reference sequence). V was pared by 3 bases and J by 7 bases, with 16 bases between. CDR3 sequence: CSASVRGWGNEQFF. CDR3 DNA sequence: TGCAGTGCTAGTGTGCGGGGTTGGGGGAATGAGCAGTTCTTC.

This clone was observed a single time. The V call is TRBV5-1, the J call TRBJ2-7; D is uncertain. Between the trimmed V and J ends, which lost 0 bases and 0 bases, there was a span of 10 bases. Germline CDR1 and CDR2: SGHRS and YFSETQ. The CDR3 runs to 15 residues. The CDR3 region is CASSLAEASSYEQYF. Here the CDR3 DNA reads TGCGCCAGCAGCTTGGCCGAGGCCTCCTCCTACGAGCAGTACTTC.